This TCR beta chain was captured by sequencing in a study of T cell responses to AZD1222 COVID-19 vaccine. General study results and limits: Donors were largely white British and mainly female; clonal diversity was possibly underestimated.

For this clone: As yet, its antigen is unknown.

In germline, CDR1 is MNHEY, CDR2 SVGAGI. The ends lost 6 bases at V and 2 bases at J; junction bases unmatched: 4. This CDR3 has 13 residues. Here immunoSEQ multiplex PCR was the method, and the copy in TCRdb shows in-frame clones only, minus some. The table lists around 160,000 clones, about nine tenths of them singletons, with roughly 16% in the top ten. This clonotype was obtained from an adult in good health. The sample was peripheral blood, taken on day 0 of AZD1222 vaccination. The rearrangement uses TRBV6-5 and TRBJ2-7; the match to TRBD1 covers 7 bases. This CDR3 is CASRRQGAYEQYF. The CDR3 region has the DNA TGTGCCAGCAGGAGACAGGGAGCCTACGAGCAGTACTTC.